This T cell receptor beta chain derives from a study of beta chain features in type 1 diabetes. Study-wide results and limits: Fewer junction insertions and more nucleotide deletions appeared in type 1 diabetes patients. Within patients, naive, central memory and Treg TCRB repertoires seemed more similar than within healthy donors. When Type 1 diabetes patients were examined, their TCRB CDR3s proved moderately but significantly shorter in all four CD4+ subsets.

The authors sorted CD4+ naive, central memory, regulatory and stem cell-like memory cells via CD45RO/CCR7/CD25/CD127/CD95/CD27. This clone was picked up a small number of times. Antigen specificity is unknown. Germline is not matched at one junction end, which may reflect a read error. Germline V lookup: CDR1 SSHAT, CDR2 FNYEAQ (reference sequence). There are 15 residues in the CDR3. The authors reverse transcribed all of the isolated RNA, so sequencing captured expressed TCRB transcripts. Libraries were prepared by immunoSEQ multiplex PCR; TCRdb keeps only in-frame clonotypes and omits some of them. The profile shows almost 350,000 clones, 9.3% of them singletons.

The receptor's source is a man aged 30-40 years with type 1 diabetes. J is TRBJ2-5 and V is TRBV7-7; 10 positions agree with TRBD1. Sample: central memory CD4+ T cells from blood. CDR3 in amino acids: CASSPGTGDQETQYF. The CDR3 DNA is TGTGCTAGCAGCCCCGGGACAGGGGATCAAGAGACCCAGTACTTC.